One sample yielded the 14 T cell receptor beta chains listed below, sequenced in a study of memory CD4+ T cells and cytomegalovirus serostatus. The sort gate was single viable CD3+CD4+CD8-CD45RO+ cells for memory CD4+ T cells. Here immunoSEQ multiplex PCR was the method, and the copy in TCRdb shows in-frame clones only, minus some. The data hold 35,000 to 45,000 clones, with over 65% observed a single time. The material sequenced was memory CD4+ T cells from blood. All receptors derive from an adult in good health and CMV-seronegative.

V usage is TRBV5-5 and J usage is TRBJ1-2; perhaps TRBD1 as D (6 bases). The CDR3 runs 16 residues. The V and J ends lost 4 bases and 2 bases respectively, with 18 bases between them. CDR1 and CDR2 from the germline V gene are SGHKS and YYEKEE (reference sequence). This chain's CDR3 is CASSATAGANNYGYTF. DNA of the CDR3: TGTGCCAGCAGCGCGACGGCAGGGGCCAACAACTATGGCTACACCTTC. Combining the CDR3 with reference TRBV5-5 and TRBJ1-2 gives the whole variable domain DAGVTQSPTHLIKTRGQQVTLRCSPISGHKSVSWYQQVLGQGPQFIFQYYEKEERGRGNFPDRFSARQFPNYSSELNVNALLLGDSALYLCASSATAGANNYGYTFGSGTRLTVV.

The chain is built from TRBV5-4 and TRBJ2-2; 13 bases line up with TRBD2. Trimming removed 1 base from V and 5 bases from J; junction bases left unmatched: 8. CDR1 is SGHNT and CDR2 is YYREEE in the germline V gene (reference sequence). The CDR3 extends over 18 amino acids. The DNA for the CDR3 is TGTGCCAGCAGCTTGCCCGGACTAGCGGGGGCTGGGACCGGGGAGCTGTTTTTT. Translated: CASSLPGLAGAGTGELFF.

This clone has a handful of counts. The chain combines TRBV30 with TRBJ1-1; tentative D call: TRBD1 (5 bases). The germline V gene encodes CDR1 GTSNPN and CDR2 SVGIG (reference sequence). This CDR3 spans 15 amino acids. V was trimmed by 2 bases and J by 1 base, leaving 14 bases between them. The CDR3 loop reads CAWSQRGGTNTEAFF. The CDR3 nucleotides read TGTGCCTGGAGTCAGAGAGGTGGGACGAACACTGAAGCTTTCTTT.

Only a few counts were recorded for this clone. The V call is TRBV18, the J call TRBJ1-1, with 7 bases that match TRBD1. The CDR3 consists of 18 residues. Unmatched junction bases numbered 10, after V lost 0 bases and J lost 0 bases. Looked up from germline, CDR1 is KGHSH and CDR2 is LQKENI. The CDR3 DNA is TGTGCCAGCTCACCACCGAGCAGGGGGGCTAGCTTGAACACTGAAGCTTTCTTT. Its translation: CASSPPSRGASLNTEAFF.

The chain uses TRBV4-1 and TRBJ1-3; D ambiguous. The V gene lost 0 bases and the J gene lost 1 base, with 7 bases spanning the gap. The CDR3 contains 15 residues. CDR1 and CDR2 (germline): MGHRA, YSYEKL. CDR3 DNA: TGCGCCAGCAGCCAAGATCCCGGTTCTGGAAACACCATATATTTT. Translating it yields CASSQDPGSGNTIYF.

V gene TRBV13 combines with J gene TRBJ2-5; 7 bases line up with TRBD2. The CDR3 is made up of 17 amino acids. CDR1 is PRHDT and CDR2 is FYEKMQ in the germline V gene (reference sequence). V trimming: 5 bases; J trimming: 3 bases; junction bases outside the gene matches: 15. CDR3 DNA sequence: TGTGCCAGCAGCCCTCCAGGTTGGAGGGCGGGGGAAGAGACCCAGTACTTC. This sequence encodes CASSPPGWRAGEETQYF.

The chain links TRBV7-9 to TRBJ2-1; 9 bases map to TRBD2. Per the germline V gene, CDR1 is SEHNR and CDR2 is FQNEAQ (reference sequence). J gave up 5 bases and V 3 bases, and 8 bases lay outside the gene matches. The length of the CDR3 is 16 residues. CDR3 sequence (DNA): TGTGCCAGCAGCTTTTCTAGCGGGGATATAAACAATGAGCAGTTCTTC. Its translation: CASSFSSGDINNEQFF.

In this sample, this clone turned up once. The rearrangement joins TRBV12-5 to TRBJ2-2, with TRBD2 identical over 10 bases. Germline-derived CDR1 and CDR2 are LGHNT and FRNRAP. This CDR3 is built from 19 residues. V was pared by 2 bases and J by 3 bases, with 12 bases of the junction left unmatched. The CDR3 region has the DNA TGTGCTAGTGGTTTGAGGCTAGCGGGGGCCTACCGAGACACCGGGGAGCTGTTTTTT. Translation gives CASGLRLAGAYRDTGELFF.

The CDR3 loop reads CASSDTDFYGYTF. Here the CDR3 DNA reads TGTGCCAGCAGCGATACGGACTTCTATGGCTACACCTTC. The chain couples TRBV4-2 to TRBJ1-2, with unresolved D. Germline V gives CDR1 LGHNA, CDR2 YNFKEQ. The CDR3 covers 13 residues. The V gene lost 5 bases and the J gene lost 4 bases, with 11 bases spanning the gap.

The CDR3 bases are TGTGCCAGCAGCGGGGCCGGGACAGGAGTCTACGAGCAGTACTTC. It translates to CASSGAGTGVYEQYF. The chain couples TRBV5-6 to TRBJ2-7, with 8 bases that match TRBD1. This CDR3 region has 15 residues. Germline V gene sequence: CDR1 SGHDT, CDR2 YYEEEE. The J segment lost 3 bases and the V segment lost 4 bases, leaving 9 bases of the junction unmatched.

The CDR3 loop is CASSQVDMGLASEQYF. The DNA of the CDR3 is TGCGCCAGCAGCCAAGTTGATATGGGACTAGCGTCCGAGCAGTACTTC. This rearrangement joins TRBV4-1 to TRBJ2-5, with 10 bases that match TRBD2. The last part of the DNA fits TRBJ2-7 better; the J call may be wrong. The CDR3 covers 16 residues. From germline, CDR1 is MGHRA and CDR2 YSYEKL.

This chain joins TRBV18 and TRBJ1-4; 7 bases are shared with TRBD1. Germline loops: CDR1 KGHSH, CDR2 LQKENI. V dropped 6 bases and J dropped 1; count of bases not matched to a gene: 8. This CDR3 spans 16 amino acids. The CDR3 region is CASSRGDSQTNEKLFF. CDR3 in DNA: TGTGCCAGCTCCCGAGGGGACAGCCAAACTAATGAAAAACTGTTTTTT.

This chain links TRBV5-1 with TRBJ2-2, with TRBD2 identical over 13 bases. Trimming removed 2 bases from V and 1 base from J; junction bases left unmatched: 2. Germline-derived CDR1 and CDR2 are SGHRS and YFSETQ. The CDR3 covers 17 residues. CDR3 in amino acids: CASSFRLAGGNTGELFF. Here the CDR3 DNA reads TGCGCCAGCAGCTTCCGACTAGCGGGGGGGAACACCGGGGAGCTGTTTTTT.

The chain couples TRBV7-2 to TRBJ1-6; D is unresolved. CDR1 and CDR2 from the germline V gene are SGHTA and FQGNSA. Trimming removed 5 bases at V and 5 bases at J, with 13 bases between. The CDR3 covers 15 residues. The CDR3 reads CASSPRMANNSPLHF. Written as DNA, the CDR3 is TGTGCCAGCAGCCCCCGGATGGCTAATAATTCACCCCTCCACTTT.